The following is a T cell receptor beta chain sequence with its context. This sample was taken from a study of blood T cell repertoires in COVID-19. Study overall: Collection of acute and convalescent COVID-19 samples took place in the United States, Italy and Spain. PBMCs, B-cell-depleted T cells, or T cells provided the cDNA or gDNA that made up the material.

Germline CDR1 reads MDHEN; CDR2 reads SYDVKM. The CDR3 has 14 residues. Between the trimmed V and J ends, which lost 8 bases and 6 bases, there was a span of 16 bases. As originally analysed: Counts of nucleated cells, estimated from reference gene primer amplification, were obtained. Clones were read by immunoSEQ multiplex PCR, and TCRdb kept only the in-frame ones, dropping some. Clone size and the V and J calls come from that table; the DNA yielded D and trimming. The table lists 90,000 to 150,000 clones, approximately 87% of them singletons. The receptor was derived from a man aged 65 to 79 who had recovered from COVID-19. Sequenced material: peripheral blood. The gene calls are TRBV28 and TRBJ2-2; tentatively, D is TRBD2 (6 bases). Here the CDR3 DNA reads TGTGCCAGCCTGGTCTCCTGGGACTCCGGGGAGCTGTTTTTT. Its protein is CASLVSWDSGELFF.